Presented here are 9 T cell receptor beta chains from one specimen sequenced in a study of cytomegalovirus exposure and HLA in healthy donors. This PCR relied on a set of 60 Vbeta primers and 13 Jbeta primers. The assay was immunoSEQ multiplex PCR, and TCRdb's table has in-frame clones only and misses some. Of under 150,000 clones in the sample, 73% were seen once. The sequenced sample consisted of PBMCs. The receptors were gathered from a woman in her forties in good health and CMV-seronegative.

The chain couples TRBV7-8 to TRBJ2-4; D is perhaps TRBD1 (6 bases). Trimming left V 1 base short and J 3 bases short, with 13 bases between. Germline loops: CDR1 SGHVS, CDR2 FQNEAQ. The length of the CDR3 is 16 residues. CDR3 DNA sequence: TGTGCCAGCAGCTTAGTTACTACAGGGTTCAAAAACATTCAGTACTTC. It translates to CASSLVTTGFKNIQYF.

The chain has TRBV9 and TRBJ2-5; D is perhaps TRBD2 (6 bases). Trimming removed 1 base from V and 4 bases from J, with 17 bases in between. The CDR3 runs 16 residues. Germline CDR1 and CDR2: SGDLS and YYNGEE. The CDR3 region is CASSVMEGSLGETQYF. In DNA, the CDR3 is TGTGCCAGCAGCGTAATGGAGGGGAGCTTGGGAGAGACCCAGTACTTC.

The CDR3 DNA reads as TGTGCCAGCAGCTCCCGGGAGGGGGCTTTCCTTTCCACAGATACGCAGTATTTT. Protein product: CASSSREGAFLSTDTQYF. This rearrangement joins TRBV7-3 to TRBJ2-3; the D gene is possibly TRBD2 (8 bases). Trimming shortened V by 4 bases and J by 2 bases, and 22 bases separated the two germline ends. The CDR3 consists of 18 residues. Looked up from germline, CDR1 is SGHTA and CDR2 is FQGTGA.

The gene calls are TRBV19 and TRBJ1-6; the D gene is possibly TRBD1 (6 bases). The V and J ends lost 7 bases and 8 bases respectively, with 12 bases between them. The CDR3 has 13 residues. Germline V lookup: CDR1 LNHDA, CDR2 SQIVND (reference sequence). In DNA, the CDR3 is TGTGCCAGTAACGACAGGTGGGATTCACCCCTCCACTTT. This sequence encodes CASNDRWDSPLHF.

This clone was recorded once. The chain employs TRBV2 and TRBJ2-1; 10 bases match TRBD1. Per germline, CDR1 SNHLY and CDR2 FYNNEI. The J segment lost 12 bases and the V segment lost 6 bases, leaving 14 bases of the junction unmatched. The CDR3 is 15 residues long. The CDR3 loop is CASRESPTGGFGQFF. The CDR3 region has the DNA TGTGCCAGCAGGGAAAGCCCGACAGGGGGCTTTGGGCAGTTCTTC.

This chain connects TRBV7-9 to TRBJ2-2, with D possibly being TRBD2 (6 bases). The ends were cut back, 5 bases at V and 7 bases at J, with 20 bases in the middle. The CDR3 contains 16 residues. The germline gives CDR1 SEHNR, CDR2 FQNEAQ (reference sequence). Here the CDR3 reads CASSHSERRVIGELFF. In DNA form, the CDR3 reads TGTGCCAGCAGCCACTCCGAACGGAGGGTAATCGGGGAGCTGTTTTTT.

On this clone itself: The sample holds other DNA sequences that translate to the same CDR3. The chain has TRBV15 and TRBJ2-7; 8 bases are shared with TRBD1. Unmatched junction bases numbered 4, after V lost 0 bases and J lost 3 bases. This CDR3 comprises 15 residues. The germline V gene encodes CDR1 LNHNV and CDR2 YYDKDF (reference sequence). The CDR3 reads CATSRDGGQGYEQYV. The DNA for the CDR3 is TGTGCCACCAGCAGAGATGGCGGACAGGGCTACGAGCAGTACGTC.

The chain joins TRBV28 to TRBJ1-3; TRBD1 matches 8 bases. The J segment lost 9 bases and the V segment lost 2 bases, leaving 9 bases of the junction unmatched. CDR1 MDHEN and CDR2 SYDVKM come from the germline V gene. The CDR3 covers 15 residues. The CDR3: CASSLNGQGAGTIYF. CDR3 bases: TGTGCCAGCAGTTTAAACGGGCAGGGGGCGGGCACCATATATTTT.

This clone was seen more than once but under ten times. The gene calls are TRBV13 and TRBJ1-5; 8 nucleotides line up with TRBD1. This CDR3 region has 14 residues. Germline assignment: CDR1 PRHDT and CDR2 FYEKMQ (reference sequence). After removal of 4 bases from V and 7 bases from J, the junction contained 6 bases not matched to a gene. Here the CDR3 reads CASSWQGAGQPQHF. CDR3 sequence (DNA): TGTGCCAGCAGCTGGCAGGGGGCTGGGCAGCCCCAGCATTTT.